The T cell receptor beta chain described here comes from a study of vaccination effects on CD4 cells after COVID-19. Germline-derived CDR1 and CDR2 are SEHNR and FQNEAQ (reference sequence). The CDR3 runs to 14 residues. The V end was cut by 0 bases, the J end by 4 bases, with 9 bases between. ViraFEST assay sequencing came after antigen-specific CD4+ T cells were expanded with viral peptide pools. Cultured cells yielded isolated CD4+ T cells after around 10 days. Vaccine administered to participants consisted of two doses of either BNT162b2 or mRNA-1273. Half-medium replacement with IL-2 medium occurred on days 3 and 7. Profiling relied on immunoSEQ multiplex PCR, and the TCRdb table lists in-frame clones only, not all of them. The data contain about 59,000 clones, under 80% of them singletons. As concerns this clone: The antigen remains undetermined.

The specimen comprised CD4+ T cells from PBMCs cultured with HCoV-OC43 spike peptides, sampled after COVID-19 vaccination. Subset here: HCoV-OC43 spike overlapping peptide pool stimulation. This clonotype was obtained from a human donor who received a COVID-19 vaccine. This sequence joins TRBV7-9 and TRBJ2-5; D is uncertain. The CDR3 region has the DNA TGTGCCAGCAGCTTAGCGGGTGGGCGAGAGACCCAGTACTTC. It specifies CASSLAGGRETQYF. The variable domain in full, completed from reference TRBV7-9 and TRBJ2-5, reads DTGVSQNPRHKITKRGQNVTFRCDPISEHNRLYWYRQTLGQGPEFLTYFQNEAQLEKSRLLSDRFSAERPKGSFSTLEIQRTEQGDSAMYLCASSLAGGRETQYFGPGTRLLVL.